One T cell receptor beta chain is described in this entry. V was clipped by 7 bases and J by 6 bases; unmatched bases: 7. Germline CDR1 reads GTSNPN; CDR2 reads SVGIG (reference sequence). The CDR3 is made up of 12 amino acids. This sample was included in a study of blood T cell repertoires in COVID-19. Study as a whole: Material from acute and convalescent COVID-19 was sourced from the United States, Italy and Spain.

TCRdb's table, derived via immunoSEQ multiplex PCR, lists solely in-frame clones and lacks some. The table shows around 450,000 clones, with around 89% occurring only once. The TCR originated in a woman aged 25 to 39 with acute or convalescent COVID-19. The J gene is TRBJ1-1, the V gene TRBV30, with 8 nucleotides matching TRBD1. Material: peripheral blood. The CDR3 nucleotides are TGTGCCTACACAGGGGGAGAGGCTGAAGCTTTCTTT. It specifies CAYTGGEAEAFF. Using reference TRBV30 and TRBJ1-1 for the parts outside the CDR3, the full variable domain is SQTIHQWPATLVQPVGSPLSLECTVEGTSNPNLYWYRQAAGRGLQLLFYSVGIGQISSEVPQNLSASRPQDRQFILSSKKLLLSDSGFYLCAYTGGEAEAFFGQGTRLTVV.